The 4 T cell receptor beta chains below come from one sample, sequenced in a study of post-analysis software for immune sequencing data. Study-level results: In patients, TRBV5-6, TRBV5-1 and TRBV20-1 belonged to roughly five TRBV segments found more frequently than in controls.

These receptors are not linked to any known antigen. The TCR beta cDNA libraries contained unique molecular identifiers. Each CDR3 protein gets one entry after TCRdb re-called the PCR reads with MiXCR. This repertoire shows more than 500,000 distinct CDR3 sequences, 34% found once; its top ten account for approximately 6%. Sequenced material: blood. These receptors were taken from a girl younger than 18 with multiple sclerosis.

This sequence joins TRBV28 and TRBJ2-1; 10 bases line up with TRBD1. J lost 8 bases, V lost 6 bases, and 10 bases had no gene match. The CDR3 extends over 15 amino acids. Germline V gene sequence: CDR1 MDHEN, CDR2 SYDVKM. The CDR3 reads CASSQGTGDWHEQFF. The CDR3 region has the DNA TGTGCCAGCAGCCAAGGGACAGGGGACTGGCATGAGCAGTTCTTC.

For this clonotype: A read error may account for a junction end that differs from germline. This chain links TRBV7-3 with TRBJ1-2; possible D gene TRBD1, 6 bases. This CDR3 is built from 17 residues. CDR1 and CDR2 (germline): SGHTA, FQGTGA. This CDR3 is CASSVSFPPRGEYDYTF. The CDR3 DNA sequence: TGTGCCAGCAGCGTGTCTTTTCCCCCCAGGGGAGAATATGACTACACCTTC.

In this sample, this clonotype turned up a few times. The V and J genes are TRBV18 and TRBJ2-6, with 7 bases fitting TRBD1. CDR3 length equals 19 residues. Germline lookup yields CDR1 KGHSH and CDR2 LQKENI. J gave up 0 bases and V 2 bases, and 10 bases lay outside the gene matches. In nucleotides, the CDR3 is TGTGCCAGCTCACCAAACAGACAGGGTCACATCTCTGGGGCCAACGTCCTGACTTTC. Its translation: CASSPNRQGHISGANVLTF.

The chain joins TRBV7-7 to TRBJ2-5; TRBD2 matches at 10 bases. This CDR3 has 15 residues. The germline gives CDR1 SSHAT, CDR2 FNYEAQ (reference sequence). V lost 5 bases and J lost 5; bases outside the gene matches: 8. CDR3 coding DNA: TGTGCCAGCAGCCCCCGGGCTAGCGGGGGTGAGACCCAGTACTTC. Translated: CASSPRASGGETQYF.